This T cell receptor (beta chain) stems from a study of regulatory T cells in long-lasting Graves disease. Study-wide findings and caveats: Newly diagnosed Graves' patients had higher TCR diversity than persistent ones.

Sequencing libraries for TCR beta were prepared with iRepertoire HTBI primers and Arm-PCR of CDR3 regions. TCRdb re-called the multiplex PCR reads through MiXCR, storing one row per CDR3 protein. Among some 220,000 distinct CDR3 sequences, roughly 20% were seen once, and the ten largest hold about 10%. A note on this clonotype: The target antigen is unknown.

Stated time point: newly diagnosed GD, antithyroid drugs for less than 3 months. Scientists built the TCR library using RNA that was extracted from PBMCs. The collection involved drawing approximately 9.9 milliliters of peripheral blood into EDTA tubes. These same data were also listed under a study on T cells in Graves' hyperthyroidism and ophthalmopathy.

The origin of this receptor is a woman under 40 with Graves disease. The sequencing used peripheral blood mononuclear cells (PBMCs), collected at new diagnosis, from a patient treated with antithyroid drugs.

The CDR3 here is CASTSGTGNKNEQYF. The CDR3 DNA reads TGTGCCAGCACCTCAGGGACAGGGAATAAGAACGAGCAGTACTTC. The chain combines TRBV2 with TRBJ2-7; TRBD1 matches 9 bases. Germline-derived CDR1 and CDR2 are SNHLY and FYNNEI. The CDR3 is made up of 15 amino acids. J gave up 5 bases and V 7 bases, and 12 bases lay outside the gene matches.